The clone carrying this T cell receptor (beta chain) was counted between two and nine times. Its antigen is unknown. V gave up 0 bases and J gave up 4 bases, with 13 bases separating them. This CDR3 comprises 16 residues. CDR1 and CDR2 (germline): LGHNA, YNFKEQ. The sample belongs to a study of T cells in Graves' hyperthyroidism and ophthalmopathy. Study findings and constraints: Expanded thyroid clonotypes (above 0.001) were mostly also found in blood.

Amplified TCR beta CDR3 regions derived from RNA transcripts. In the first-round RT-PCR of the TCR CDR3, the HTBI primer set was used. TCRdb re-called the multiplex PCR reads with MiXCR, one entry per CDR3 protein. The table lists about 480,000 distinct CDR3 sequences, roughly a quarter of them singletons. Each diagnosis was grounded in clinical symptoms, serum thyroxine and TRAb, thyroid ultrasound, and orbital computed tomography. PBMCs were collected from an approximately 10 ml volume of fresh peripheral blood. The TCR sequence derives from a woman aged 25 to 39 with Graves' ophthalmopathy. The V and J genes are TRBV4-2 and TRBJ1-3, with D perhaps matching TRBD1 (5 bases). Input material: blood. CDR3 nucleotide sequence: TGTGCCAGCAGCCAAGATTTCTTCCAGGGAGGAAACACCATATATTTT. Translation: CASSQDFFQGGNTIYF.